This TCR beta chain was profiled in a study of blood T cell repertoires in COVID-19. For the study at large: COVID-19 samples, acute and convalescent, were from the United States, Italy and Spain. PBMCs, B-cell-depleted T cells, or T cells provided the cDNA or gDNA that made up the material.

This clone was picked up one time. From germline, CDR1 is KGHSH and CDR2 LQKENI. CDR3 size: 15 residues. Trimming pared 2 bases from V and 3 bases from J, leaving 14 bases between. Participant-reported clinical history was the basis for cohort assignment. The method was immunoSEQ multiplex PCR; TCRdb's version includes in-frame clones alone and lacks a portion of them. The sample yields over 200,000 clones, 85% seen once. The sequence came from a man aged 35 to 55 who had recovered from COVID-19. This rearrangement joins TRBV18 to TRBJ2-7, with a possible D match to TRBD2 (6 bases). The sequencing input was PBMCs or T cells enriched from blood (not recorded which). In nucleotides, the CDR3 is TGTGCCAGCTCACCATTGCGGGAATTGGTCTACGAGCAGTACTTC. Protein sequence: CASSPLRELVYEQYF.